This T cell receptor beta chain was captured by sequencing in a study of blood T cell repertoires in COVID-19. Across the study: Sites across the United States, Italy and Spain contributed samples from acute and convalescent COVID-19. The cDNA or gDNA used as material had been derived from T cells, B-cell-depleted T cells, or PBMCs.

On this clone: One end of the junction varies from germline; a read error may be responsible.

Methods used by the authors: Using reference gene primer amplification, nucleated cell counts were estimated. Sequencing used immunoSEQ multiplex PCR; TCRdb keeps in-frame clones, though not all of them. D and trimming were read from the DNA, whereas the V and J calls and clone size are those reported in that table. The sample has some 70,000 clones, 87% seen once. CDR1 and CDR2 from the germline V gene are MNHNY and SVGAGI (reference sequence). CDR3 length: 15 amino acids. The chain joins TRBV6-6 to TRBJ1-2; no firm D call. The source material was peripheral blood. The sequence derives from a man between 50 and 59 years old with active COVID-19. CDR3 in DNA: TGTGCCAGCAGTTACTCGGTCGACGGAGCCTATGGCTACATCTTC. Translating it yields CASSYSVDGAYGYIF.